Below, 13 T cell receptor beta chains from the same sample are listed, as sequenced in a study of blood T cell repertoires in COVID-19. Measured with immunoSEQ multiplex PCR; TCRdb has only the in-frame clones, and not every one. The repertoire includes more than 400,000 clones, approximately 83% of them detected once, and 3% to 4% sits in the top ten. Source material: peripheral blood. These receptors all come from a human donor in a cohort sampled during active COVID-19.

V usage is TRBV11-2 and J usage is TRBJ2-2; 10 bases line up with TRBD2. V lost 4 bases to trimming and J lost 3 bases; unmatched junction nucleotides: 11. Germline V gene lookup returns CDR1 SGHAT and CDR2 FQNNGV. The CDR3 contains 18 residues. The CDR3 nucleotides are TGTGCCAGCAGCTACCAGTTGGCTAGCGGGAGTTACACCGGGGAGCTGTTTTTT. Amino acid sequence: CASSYQLASGSYTGELFF.

The chain links TRBV3-1 (or the pseudogene TRBV3-2) to TRBJ1-2, with 7 bases that match TRBD1. CDR1 LGHDT and CDR2 YNNKEL come from the germline V gene (reference sequence). The CDR3 runs to 15 residues. V trimming: 1 base; J trimming: 2 bases; junction bases outside the gene matches: 4. The CDR3 here is CASSQADRENYGYTF. The CDR3 bases are TGTGCCAGCAGCCAAGCCGACAGGGAAAACTATGGCTACACCTTC.

The rearrangement uses TRBV28 and TRBJ2-3; D perhaps matches TRBD1 (6 bases). There are 14 residues in the CDR3. V lost 7 bases, J lost 5 bases, and 16 bases lay in between. Germline V gene sequence: CDR1 MDHEN, CDR2 SYDVKM. The CDR3 nucleotides read TGTGCCAGCATCCCCGGGACAAAGGGAGATACGCAGTATTTT. Residues: CASIPGTKGDTQYF. The variable domain in full, completed from reference TRBV28 and TRBJ2-3, reads DVKVTQSSRYLVKRTGEKVFLECVQDMDHENMFWYRQDPGLGLRLIYFSYDVKMKEKGDIPEGYSVSREKKERFSLILESASTNQTSMYLCASIPGTKGDTQYFGPGTRLTVL.

V gene TRBV5-1 combines with J gene TRBJ2-3; 10 bases agree with TRBD2. The CDR3 consists of 16 residues. Trimming at V came to 0 bases and at J to 2 bases, leaving 3 bases not matched to a gene. CDR1 SGHRS and CDR2 YFSETQ come from the germline V gene. CDR3 residues: CASSLVSGGITDTQYF. The CDR3 coding sequence is TGCGCCAGCAGCTTGGTTAGCGGGGGGATCACAGATACGCAGTATTTT.

The rearrangement uses TRBV24-1 and TRBJ2-3; no reliable D call. The CDR3 loop spans 14 amino acids. V lost 6 bases and J lost 3, with 12 bases in between. The germline gives CDR1 KGHDR, CDR2 SFDVKD. CDR3 coding DNA: TGTGCCACCAGTACTGCGGCATCTACAGATACGCAGTATTTT. This sequence encodes CATSTAASTDTQYF.

The rearrangement joins TRBV5-1 to TRBJ2-1; 10 nucleotides match TRBD2. The ends lost 5 bases at V and 10 bases at J; junction bases unmatched: 15. CDR1 is SGHRS and CDR2 is YFSETQ in the germline V gene. The CDR3 has 16 residues. The CDR3 region is CASSRFPGLASREQFF. CDR3 sequence (DNA): TGCGCCAGCAGTCGATTCCCGGGACTAGCGTCCCGGGAGCAGTTCTTC.

This clone was seen once. The chain is built from TRBV11-1 and TRBJ1-1; no clear D gene. This CDR3 comprises 13 residues. V was shortened by 5 bases and J by 0 bases, with 7 bases between the two germline ends. Germline V gives CDR1 SGHAT, CDR2 FQDESV (reference sequence). The chain's CDR3 is CASSQMLNTEAFF. In nucleotides, the CDR3 is TGTGCCAGCAGCCAGATGCTGAACACTGAAGCTTTCTTT.

The CDR3, as DNA: TGTGCCAGTAGTAAGAACCCTAGCGGGAGGGGCTACGAGCAGTACTTC. Translation: CASSKNPSGRGYEQYF. The chain carries TRBV19 and TRBJ2-7; 12 nucleotides agree with TRBD2. The trim removed 4 bases at V and 3 bases at J, leaving 7 bases unmatched. CDR1 is LNHDA, CDR2 SQIVND, per germline (reference sequence). The CDR3 extends over 16 amino acids.

The chain carries TRBV5-1 and TRBJ2-2; TRBD2 agrees at 8 bases. The germline V gene has CDR1 SGHRS and CDR2 YFSETQ. V was pared by 7 bases and J by 4 bases, with 6 bases of the junction left unmatched. This CDR3 spans 14 amino acids. The CDR3 DNA reads as TGCGCCAGCTACCGGGAGGGAGGCACCGGGGAGCTGTTTTTT. The encoded protein is CASYREGGTGELFF. Variable domain in full (rest from reference TRBV5-1 and TRBJ2-2): KAGVTQTPRYLIKTRGQQVTLSCSPISGHRSVSWYQQTPGQGLQFLFEYFSETQRNKGNFPGRFSGRQFSNSRSEMNVSTLELGDSALYLCASYREGGTGELFFGEGSRLTVL.

In this sample, this clone turned up a few times. CDR3 DNA: TGTGCCAGCAGCCTTCGGGGTAGCTCCTACAATGAGCAGTTCTTC. Translating gives CASSLRGSSYNEQFF. The chain is built from TRBV3-1 (or the pseudogene TRBV3-2) and TRBJ2-1; perhaps TRBD2 as D (5 bases). V was trimmed by 4 bases and J by 0 bases, leaving 10 bases between them. The germline V gene has CDR1 LGHDT and CDR2 YNNKEL (reference sequence). The length of the CDR3 is 15 residues.

The V and J genes are TRBV5-8 and TRBJ2-6; 8 positions match TRBD1. CDR3 length: 15 residues. CDR1 SGHTS and CDR2 YDEGEE come from the germline V gene. The trim removed 9 bases at V and 10 bases at J, leaving 15 bases unmatched. DNA of the CDR3: TGTGCCAATTCAGGGGGCGCGACGGTGGGGAACGTCCTGACTTTC. It specifies CANSGGATVGNVLTF.

J is TRBJ2-1 and V is TRBV7-9; 7 positions match TRBD2. In germline, CDR1 is SEHNR, CDR2 FQNEAQ (reference sequence). V was pared by 3 bases and J by 4 bases, with 6 bases of the junction left unmatched. This CDR3 is built from 15 residues. CDR3 sequence: CASSFWRETYNEQFF. The CDR3 DNA sequence: TGTGCCAGCAGCTTTTGGCGGGAGACGTACAATGAGCAGTTCTTC.

V gene TRBV3-1 (or the pseudogene TRBV3-2) combines with J gene TRBJ1-3; the D gene is possibly TRBD1 (5 bases). V lost 5 bases, J lost 0 bases, and 14 bases lay in between. This CDR3 comprises 16 residues. From germline, CDR1 is LGHDT and CDR2 YNNKEL (reference sequence). Written as DNA, the CDR3 is TGTGCCAGCAGCGCCGGGGGGTCCGTCTCTGGAAACACCATATATTTT. Protein sequence: CASSAGGSVSGNTIYF.